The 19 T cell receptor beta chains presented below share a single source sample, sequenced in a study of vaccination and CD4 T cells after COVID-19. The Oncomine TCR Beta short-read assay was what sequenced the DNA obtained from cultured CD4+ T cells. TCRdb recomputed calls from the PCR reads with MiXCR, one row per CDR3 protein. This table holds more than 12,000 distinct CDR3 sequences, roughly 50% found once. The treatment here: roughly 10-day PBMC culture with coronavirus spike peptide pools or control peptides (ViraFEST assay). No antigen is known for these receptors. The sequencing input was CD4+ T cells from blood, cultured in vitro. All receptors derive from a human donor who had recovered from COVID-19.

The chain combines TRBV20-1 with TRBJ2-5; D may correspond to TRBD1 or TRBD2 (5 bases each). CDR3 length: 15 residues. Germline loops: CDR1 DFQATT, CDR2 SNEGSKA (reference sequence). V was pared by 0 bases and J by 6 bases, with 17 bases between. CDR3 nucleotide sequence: TGCAGTGCTAGAGATGGGACCGTGAGGATGCAGACCCAGTACTTC. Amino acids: CSARDGTVRMQTQYF.

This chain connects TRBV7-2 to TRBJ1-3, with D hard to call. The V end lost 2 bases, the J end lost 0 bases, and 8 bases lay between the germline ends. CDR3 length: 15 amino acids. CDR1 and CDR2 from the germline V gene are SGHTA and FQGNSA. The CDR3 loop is CASSLFPGSGNTIYF. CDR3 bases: TGTGCCAGCAGCTTATTCCCGGGCTCTGGAAACACCATATATTTT. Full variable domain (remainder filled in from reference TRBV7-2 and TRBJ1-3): GAGVSQSPSNKVTEKGKDVELRCDPISGHTALYWYRQSLGQGLEFLIYFQGNSAPDKSGLPSDRFSAERTGGSVSTLTIQRTQQEDSAVYLCASSLFPGSGNTIYFGEGSWLTVV.

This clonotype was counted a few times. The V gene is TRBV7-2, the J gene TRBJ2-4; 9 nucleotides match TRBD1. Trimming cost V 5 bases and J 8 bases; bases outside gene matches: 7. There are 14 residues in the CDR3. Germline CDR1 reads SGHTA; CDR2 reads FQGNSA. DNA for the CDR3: TGTGCCAGCAGCATAACAGGGGGCGAATACATTCAGTACTTC. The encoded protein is CASSITGGEYIQYF.

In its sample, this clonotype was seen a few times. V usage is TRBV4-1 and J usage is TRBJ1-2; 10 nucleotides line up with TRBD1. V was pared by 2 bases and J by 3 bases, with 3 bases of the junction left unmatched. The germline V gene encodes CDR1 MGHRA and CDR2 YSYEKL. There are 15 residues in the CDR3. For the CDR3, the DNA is TGCGCCAGCAGCCAACCGGGACAGGGGTACTATGGCTACACCTTC. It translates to CASSQPGQGYYGYTF.

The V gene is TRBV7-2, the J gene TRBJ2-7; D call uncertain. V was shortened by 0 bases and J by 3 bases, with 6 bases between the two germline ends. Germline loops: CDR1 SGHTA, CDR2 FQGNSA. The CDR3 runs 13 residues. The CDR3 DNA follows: TGTGCCAGCAGCTTAGCGGCAGTCTACGAGCAGTACTTC. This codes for CASSLAAVYEQYF.

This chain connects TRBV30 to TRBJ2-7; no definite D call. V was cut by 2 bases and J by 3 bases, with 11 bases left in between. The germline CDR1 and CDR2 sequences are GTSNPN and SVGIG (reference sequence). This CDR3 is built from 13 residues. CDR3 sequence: CAWSRGHYYEQYF. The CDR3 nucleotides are TGTGCCTGGAGTCGTGGCCACTACTACGAGCAGTACTTC.

The CDR3 loop is CAWGPQETQYF. The DNA for the CDR3 is TGTGCCTGGGGCCCTCAAGAGACCCAGTACTTC. This chain joins TRBV30 and TRBJ2-5, with D unresolved. Germline loops: CDR1 GTSNPN, CDR2 SVGIG (reference sequence). V shed 5 bases and J shed 2 bases, with 6 bases lying between them. There are 11 residues in the CDR3.

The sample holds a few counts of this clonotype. DNA of the CDR3: TGTGCCAGCAGCTTCTCATACAGGAGGAACACTGAAGCTTTCTTT. Translated, it gives CASSFSYRRNTEAFF. V is TRBV11-2 and J is TRBJ1-1; maybe TRBD1 (5 bases). The germline V gene encodes CDR1 SGHAT and CDR2 FQNNGV. The CDR3 is made up of 15 amino acids. V lost 3 bases and J 1 base, leaving 12 bases between the germline ends.

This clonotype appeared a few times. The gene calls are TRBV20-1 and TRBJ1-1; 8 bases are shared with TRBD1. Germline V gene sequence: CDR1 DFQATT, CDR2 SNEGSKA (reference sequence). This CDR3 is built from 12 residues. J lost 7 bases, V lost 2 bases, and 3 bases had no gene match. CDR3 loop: CSARLQGGEAFF. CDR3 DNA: TGCAGTGCTAGATTACAGGGGGGTGAAGCTTTCTTT.

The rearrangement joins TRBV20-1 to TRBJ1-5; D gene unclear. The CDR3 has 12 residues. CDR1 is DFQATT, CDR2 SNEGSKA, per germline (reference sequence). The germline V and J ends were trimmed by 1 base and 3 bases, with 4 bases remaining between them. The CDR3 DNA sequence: TGCAGTGCTAGAGGGGACAATCAGCCCCAGCATTTT. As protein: CSARGDNQPQHF.

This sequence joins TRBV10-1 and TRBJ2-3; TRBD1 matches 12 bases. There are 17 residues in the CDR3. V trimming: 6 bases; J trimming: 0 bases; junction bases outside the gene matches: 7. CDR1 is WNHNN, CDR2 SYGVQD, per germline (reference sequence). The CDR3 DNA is TGCGCCAGCAGCTCCGGGACAGGGGGCCCGAGCACAGATACGCAGTATTTT. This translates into CASSSGTGGPSTDTQYF.

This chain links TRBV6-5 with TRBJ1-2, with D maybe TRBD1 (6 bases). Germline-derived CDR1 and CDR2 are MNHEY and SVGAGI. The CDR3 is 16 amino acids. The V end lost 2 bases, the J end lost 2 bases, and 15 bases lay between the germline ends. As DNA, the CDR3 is TGTGCCAGCAGTTACCGTACAGGGTCGTCGAACTATGGCTACACCTTC. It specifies CASSYRTGSSNYGYTF.

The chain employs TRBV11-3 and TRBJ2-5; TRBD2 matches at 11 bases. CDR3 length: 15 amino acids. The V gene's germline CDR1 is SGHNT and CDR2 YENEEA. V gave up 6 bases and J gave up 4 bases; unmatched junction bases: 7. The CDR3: CASRSLAGGAETQYF. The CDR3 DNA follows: TGTGCCAGCAGATCTCTAGCGGGGGGCGCAGAGACCCAGTACTTC. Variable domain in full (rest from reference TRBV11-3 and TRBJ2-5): EAGVVQSPRYKIIEKKQPVAFWCNPISGHNTLYWYLQNLGQGPELLIRYENEEAVDDSQLPKDRFSAERLKGVDSTLKIQPAELGDSAVYLCASRSLAGGAETQYFGPGTRLLVL.

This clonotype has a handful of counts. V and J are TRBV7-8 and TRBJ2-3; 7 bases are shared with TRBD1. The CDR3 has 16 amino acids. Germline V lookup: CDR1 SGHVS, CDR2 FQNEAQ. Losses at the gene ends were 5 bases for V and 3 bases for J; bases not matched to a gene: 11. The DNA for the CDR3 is TGTGCCAGCAGCCCACAGGGGTTCTCTAGGACAGATACGCAGTATTTT. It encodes CASSPQGFSRTDTQYF.

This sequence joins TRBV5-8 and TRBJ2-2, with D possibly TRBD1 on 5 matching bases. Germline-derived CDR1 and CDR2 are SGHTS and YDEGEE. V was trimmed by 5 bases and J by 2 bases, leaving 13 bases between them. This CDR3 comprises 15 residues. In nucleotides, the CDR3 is TGTGCCAGCAGTCCCCGTAGGGGAAACACCGGGGAGCTGTTTTTT. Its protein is CASSPRRGNTGELFF.

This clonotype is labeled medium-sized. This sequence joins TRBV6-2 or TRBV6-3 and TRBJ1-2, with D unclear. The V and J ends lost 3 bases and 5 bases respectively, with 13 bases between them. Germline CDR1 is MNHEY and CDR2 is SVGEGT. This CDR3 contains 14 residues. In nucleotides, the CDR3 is TGTGCCAGCAGTTATCGTGGCTCAATATATGGCTACACCTTC. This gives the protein CASSYRGSIYGYTF.

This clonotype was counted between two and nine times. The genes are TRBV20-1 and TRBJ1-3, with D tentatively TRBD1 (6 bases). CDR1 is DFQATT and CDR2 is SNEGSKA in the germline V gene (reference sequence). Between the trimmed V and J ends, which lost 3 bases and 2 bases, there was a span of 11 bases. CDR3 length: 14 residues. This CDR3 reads CSASPQGTGNTIYF. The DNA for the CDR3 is TGCAGTGCTAGTCCACAGGGTACTGGAAACACCATATATTTT.

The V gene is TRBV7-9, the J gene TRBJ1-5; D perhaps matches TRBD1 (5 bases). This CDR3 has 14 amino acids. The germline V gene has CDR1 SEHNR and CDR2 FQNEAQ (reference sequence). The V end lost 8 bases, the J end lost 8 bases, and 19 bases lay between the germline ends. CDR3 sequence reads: CASPGGRGMEPQHF. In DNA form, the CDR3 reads TGTGCCAGCCCCGGGGGGAGAGGGATGGAGCCCCAGCATTTT.

The CDR3 DNA follows: TGTGCCAGCTCACCGGCTTGGCAAGAGACCCAGTACTTC. This sequence encodes CASSPAWQETQYF. The gene calls are TRBV18 and TRBJ2-5; unclear D gene. V lost 3 bases and J 2 bases, leaving 7 bases between the germline ends. Germline V CDR1 and CDR2: KGHSH, LQKENI. The CDR3 spans 13 residues.